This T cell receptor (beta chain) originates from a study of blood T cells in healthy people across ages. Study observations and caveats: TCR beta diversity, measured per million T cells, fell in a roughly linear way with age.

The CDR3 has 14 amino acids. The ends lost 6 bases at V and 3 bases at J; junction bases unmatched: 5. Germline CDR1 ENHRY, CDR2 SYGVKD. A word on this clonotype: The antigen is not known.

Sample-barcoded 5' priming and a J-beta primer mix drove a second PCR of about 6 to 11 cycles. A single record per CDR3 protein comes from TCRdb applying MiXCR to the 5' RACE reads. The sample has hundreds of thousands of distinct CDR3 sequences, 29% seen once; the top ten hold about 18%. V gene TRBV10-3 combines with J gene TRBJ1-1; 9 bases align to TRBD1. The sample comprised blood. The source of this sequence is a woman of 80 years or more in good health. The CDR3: CAIRGGTGHTEAFF. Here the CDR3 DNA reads TGTGCCATCAGAGGGGGGACAGGGCACACTGAAGCTTTCTTT.